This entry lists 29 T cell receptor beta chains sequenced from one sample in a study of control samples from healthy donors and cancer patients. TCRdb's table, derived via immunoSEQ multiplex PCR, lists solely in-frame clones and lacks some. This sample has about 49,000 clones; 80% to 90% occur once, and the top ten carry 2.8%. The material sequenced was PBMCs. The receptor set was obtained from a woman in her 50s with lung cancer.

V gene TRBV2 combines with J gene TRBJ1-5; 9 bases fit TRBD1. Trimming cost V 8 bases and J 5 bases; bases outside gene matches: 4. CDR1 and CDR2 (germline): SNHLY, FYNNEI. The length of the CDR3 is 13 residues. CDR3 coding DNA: TGTGCCAGCGCACAGGGGGCCGATCAGCCCCAGCATTTT. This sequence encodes CASAQGADQPQHF.

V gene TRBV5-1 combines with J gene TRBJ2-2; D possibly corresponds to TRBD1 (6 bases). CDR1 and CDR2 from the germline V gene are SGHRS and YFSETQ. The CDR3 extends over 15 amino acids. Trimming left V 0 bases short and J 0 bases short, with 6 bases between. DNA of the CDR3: TGCGCCAGCAGCTTGGGGACAGCGAACACCGGGGAGCTGTTTTTT. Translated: CASSLGTANTGELFF.

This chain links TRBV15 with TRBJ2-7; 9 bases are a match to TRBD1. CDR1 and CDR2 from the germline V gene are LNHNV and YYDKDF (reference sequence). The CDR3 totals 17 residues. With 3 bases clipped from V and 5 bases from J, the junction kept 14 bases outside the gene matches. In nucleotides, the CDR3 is TGTGCCACCAGCAGCCGGGACAGGGATCGGGTACGGGACGAGCAGTACTTC. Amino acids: CATSSRDRDRVRDEQYF.

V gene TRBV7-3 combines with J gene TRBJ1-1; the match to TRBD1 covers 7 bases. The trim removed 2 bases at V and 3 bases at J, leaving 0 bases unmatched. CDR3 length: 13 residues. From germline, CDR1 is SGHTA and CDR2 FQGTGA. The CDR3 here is CASSLDRDTEAFF. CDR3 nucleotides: TGTGCCAGCAGCTTAGACAGGGACACTGAAGCTTTCTTT.

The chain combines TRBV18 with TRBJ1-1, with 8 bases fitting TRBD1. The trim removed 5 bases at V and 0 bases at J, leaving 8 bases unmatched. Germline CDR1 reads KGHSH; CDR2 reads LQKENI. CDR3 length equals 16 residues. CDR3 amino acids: CASSGGQGGLNTEAFF. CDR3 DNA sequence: TGTGCCAGCTCAGGTGGACAGGGAGGGTTGAACACTGAAGCTTTCTTT.

The CDR3 region has the DNA TGTGCCAGCAGCTTGACAGGGGGCTTAGGGTATGGCTACACCTTC. This gives the protein CASSLTGGLGYGYTF. The chain links TRBV7-2 to TRBJ1-2; 10 bases agree with TRBD1. V was clipped by 3 bases and J by 5 bases; unmatched bases: 6. Germline lookup yields CDR1 SGHTA and CDR2 FQGNSA. This CDR3 has 15 residues.

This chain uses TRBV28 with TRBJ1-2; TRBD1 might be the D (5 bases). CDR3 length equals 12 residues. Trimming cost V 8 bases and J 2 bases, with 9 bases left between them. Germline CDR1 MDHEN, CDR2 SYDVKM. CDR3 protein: CASSAGNYGYTF. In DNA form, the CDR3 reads TGTGCCAGCTCGGCAGGGAACTATGGCTACACCTTC.

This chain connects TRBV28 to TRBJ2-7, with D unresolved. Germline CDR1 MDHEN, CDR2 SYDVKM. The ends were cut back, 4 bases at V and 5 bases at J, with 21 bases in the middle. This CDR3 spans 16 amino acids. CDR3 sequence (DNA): TGTGCCAGCAGTTCCCCCAATAGATATCACATCAACGAGCAGTACTTC. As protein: CASSSPNRYHINEQYF.

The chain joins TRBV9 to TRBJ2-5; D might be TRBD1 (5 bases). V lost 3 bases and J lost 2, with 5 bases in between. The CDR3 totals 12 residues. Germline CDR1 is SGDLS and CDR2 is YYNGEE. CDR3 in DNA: TGTGCCAGCAGCGAGGGGCAAGAGACCCAGTACTTC. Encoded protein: CASSEGQETQYF.

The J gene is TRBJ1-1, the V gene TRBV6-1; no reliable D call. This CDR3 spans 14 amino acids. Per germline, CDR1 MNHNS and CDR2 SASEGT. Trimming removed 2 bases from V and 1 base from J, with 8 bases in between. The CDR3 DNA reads TGTGCCAGCAGTGAAACACGGCAGAACACTGAAGCTTTCTTT. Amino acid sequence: CASSETRQNTEAFF.

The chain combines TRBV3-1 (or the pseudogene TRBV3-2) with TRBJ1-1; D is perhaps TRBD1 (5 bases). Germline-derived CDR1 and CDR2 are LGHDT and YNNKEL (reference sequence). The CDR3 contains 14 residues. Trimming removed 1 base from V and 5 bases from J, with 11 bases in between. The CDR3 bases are TGTGCCAGCAGCCAAGGGGGGAGAGCAACTGAAGCTTTCTTT. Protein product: CASSQGGRATEAFF.

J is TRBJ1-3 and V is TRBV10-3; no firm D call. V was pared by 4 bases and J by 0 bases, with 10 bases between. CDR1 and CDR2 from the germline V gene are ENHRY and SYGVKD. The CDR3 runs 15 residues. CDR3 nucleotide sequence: TGTGCCATCAGTGGCGGCAGTGACTCTGGAAACACCATATATTTT. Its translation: CAISGGSDSGNTIYF.

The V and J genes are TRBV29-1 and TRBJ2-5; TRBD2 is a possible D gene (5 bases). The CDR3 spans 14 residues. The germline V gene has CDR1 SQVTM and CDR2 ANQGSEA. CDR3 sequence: CSIEGSQEQETQYF. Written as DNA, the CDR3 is TGCAGTATTGAGGGTAGTCAGGAGCAAGAGACCCAGTACTTC.

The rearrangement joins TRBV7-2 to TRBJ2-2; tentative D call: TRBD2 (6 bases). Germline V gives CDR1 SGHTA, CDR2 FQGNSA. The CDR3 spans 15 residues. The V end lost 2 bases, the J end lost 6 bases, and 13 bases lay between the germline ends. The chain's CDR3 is CASSLNSRGAGELFF. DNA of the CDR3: TGTGCCAGCAGCTTAAATAGCCGCGGGGCCGGGGAGCTGTTTTTT.

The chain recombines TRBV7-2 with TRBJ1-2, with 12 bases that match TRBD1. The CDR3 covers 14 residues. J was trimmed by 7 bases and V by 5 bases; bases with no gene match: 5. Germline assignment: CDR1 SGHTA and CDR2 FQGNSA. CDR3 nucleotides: TGTGCCAGCAGCCGGGGACAGGGGGCCTTTGGCTACACCTTC. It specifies CASSRGQGAFGYTF.

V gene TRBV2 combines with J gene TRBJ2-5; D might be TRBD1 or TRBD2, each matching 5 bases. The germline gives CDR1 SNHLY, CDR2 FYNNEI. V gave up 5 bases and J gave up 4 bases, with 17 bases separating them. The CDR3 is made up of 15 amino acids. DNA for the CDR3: TGTGCCAGCAGTATCCGGGACCCTAGGGGAGAGACCCAGTACTTC. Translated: CASSIRDPRGETQYF.

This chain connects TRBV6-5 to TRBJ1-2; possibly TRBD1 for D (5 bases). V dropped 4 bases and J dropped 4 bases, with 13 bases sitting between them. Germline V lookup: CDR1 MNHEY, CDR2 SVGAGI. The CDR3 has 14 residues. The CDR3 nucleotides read TGTGCCAGCAGTTCCACCAGGGAATTCTATGGCTACACCTTC. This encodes CASSSTREFYGYTF.

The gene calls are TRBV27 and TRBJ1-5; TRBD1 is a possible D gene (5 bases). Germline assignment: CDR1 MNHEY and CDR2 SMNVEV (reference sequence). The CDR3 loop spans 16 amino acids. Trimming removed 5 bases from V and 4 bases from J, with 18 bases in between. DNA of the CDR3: TGTGCCAGCAGTCCGCACCCAGGGTTCGGGAATCAGCCCCAGCATTTT. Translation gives CASSPHPGFGNQPQHF.

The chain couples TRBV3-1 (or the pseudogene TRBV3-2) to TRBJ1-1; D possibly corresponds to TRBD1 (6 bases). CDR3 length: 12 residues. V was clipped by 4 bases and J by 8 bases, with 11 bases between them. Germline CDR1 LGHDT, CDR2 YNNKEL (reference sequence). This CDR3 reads CASSPEQGEAFF. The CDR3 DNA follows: TGTGCCAGCAGCCCAGAACAGGGAGAAGCTTTCTTT.

This CDR3 reads CASSFGGYNSPLHF. The DNA of the CDR3 is TGTGCCAGCAGTTTTGGGGGGTATAATTCACCCCTCCACTTT. This sequence joins TRBV25-1 and TRBJ1-6, with a weak D call TRBD1 (5 bases). Germline V gives CDR1 MGHDK, CDR2 SYGVNS. This CDR3 region has 14 residues. V was cut by 5 bases and J by 4 bases, with 9 bases left in between.

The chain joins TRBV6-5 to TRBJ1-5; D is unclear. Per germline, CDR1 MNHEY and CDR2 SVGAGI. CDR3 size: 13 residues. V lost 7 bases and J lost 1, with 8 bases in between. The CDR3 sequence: CASTGGSNQPQHF. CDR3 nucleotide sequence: TGTGCCAGCACAGGCGGGAGCAATCAGCCCCAGCATTTT.

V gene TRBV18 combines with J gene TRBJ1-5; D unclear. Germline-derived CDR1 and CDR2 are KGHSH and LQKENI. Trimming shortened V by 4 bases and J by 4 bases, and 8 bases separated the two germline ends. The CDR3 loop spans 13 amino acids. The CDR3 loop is CASSREENQPQHF. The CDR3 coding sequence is TGTGCCAGCTCACGAGAGGAGAATCAGCCCCAGCATTTT.

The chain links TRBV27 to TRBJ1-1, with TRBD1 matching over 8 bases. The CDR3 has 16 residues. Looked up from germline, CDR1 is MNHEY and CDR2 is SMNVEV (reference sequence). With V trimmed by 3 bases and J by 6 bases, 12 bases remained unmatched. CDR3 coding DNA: TGTGCCAGCAGTTTGATTGGACAGGGTCGAGTCTCTGAAGCTTTCTTT. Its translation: CASSLIGQGRVSEAFF.

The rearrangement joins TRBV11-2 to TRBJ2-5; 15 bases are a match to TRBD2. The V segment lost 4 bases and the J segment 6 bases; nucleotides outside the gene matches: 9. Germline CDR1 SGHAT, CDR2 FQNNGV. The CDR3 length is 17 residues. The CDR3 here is CASSSRTSGGAGKTQYF. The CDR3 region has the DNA TGTGCCAGCAGCTCTCGGACTAGCGGGGGGGCCGGGAAGACCCAGTACTTC.

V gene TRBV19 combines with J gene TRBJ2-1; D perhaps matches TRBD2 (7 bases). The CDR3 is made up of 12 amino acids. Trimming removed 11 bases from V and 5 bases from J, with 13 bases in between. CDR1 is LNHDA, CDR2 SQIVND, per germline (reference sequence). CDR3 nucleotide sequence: TGTGCCCTAAGGGGGGGCAACAATGAGCAGTTCTTC. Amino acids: CALRGGNNEQFF.

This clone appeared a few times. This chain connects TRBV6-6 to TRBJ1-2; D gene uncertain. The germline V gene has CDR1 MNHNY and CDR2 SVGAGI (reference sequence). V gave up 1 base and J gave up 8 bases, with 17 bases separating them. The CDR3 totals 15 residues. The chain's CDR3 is CASSYYPGRSEGYTF. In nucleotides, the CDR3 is TGTGCCAGCAGTTACTACCCGGGAAGGAGTGAGGGCTACACCTTC.

CDR3 bases: TGTGCCAGCAGCGGACAGCTGAACACTGAAGCTTTCTTT. Translation gives CASSGQLNTEAFF. V is TRBV2 and J is TRBJ1-1; D may be TRBD1 (6 bases). The germline gives CDR1 SNHLY, CDR2 FYNNEI. This CDR3 comprises 13 residues. Deletions cut 6 bases from V and 0 bases from J, with 8 bases between.

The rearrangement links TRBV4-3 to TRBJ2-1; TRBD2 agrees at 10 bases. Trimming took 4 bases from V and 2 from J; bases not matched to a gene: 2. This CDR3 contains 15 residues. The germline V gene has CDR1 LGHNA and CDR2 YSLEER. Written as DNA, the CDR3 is TGCGCCAGCAGCCCTAGCGGGGGCGCCTACAATGAGCAGTTCTTC. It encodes CASSPSGGAYNEQFF.

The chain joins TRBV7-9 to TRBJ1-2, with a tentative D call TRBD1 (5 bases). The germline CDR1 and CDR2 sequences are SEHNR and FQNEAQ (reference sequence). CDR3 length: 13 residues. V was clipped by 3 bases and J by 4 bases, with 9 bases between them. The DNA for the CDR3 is TGTGCCAGCAGCTTTCCAGGGTCCTATGGCTACACCTTC. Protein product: CASSFPGSYGYTF.